A selection of T cell receptor beta chains follows, all from one sample in a study of CD8+ T cells in alopecia areata. Method: immunoSEQ multiplex PCR; TCRdb's copy keeps in-frame clones and lacks some. The sample lists 100,000 to 150,000 clones, around 60% occurring once. The sample consisted of CD4+ T cells sorted from blood, taken at week 4, from a patient treated with tofacitinib. All receptors come from a human donor with alopecia areata. The CDR3 runs from the conserved cysteine through the conserved F or W. A D gene is named only where the DNA matches it firmly. Clone sizes are given selectively: once, few, many, or a class where the clone is expanded.

clone_size	j_call	d_call	v_call	cdr3_nt	cdr3_aa
once	TRBJ1-2	TRBD1	TRBV6-5	TGTGCCAGCAGTTACTTGACGGGACAGGATTATGGCTACACCTTC	CASSYLTGQDYGYTF
few	TRBJ1-2	.	TRBV7-2	TGTGCCAGCAGCTTACGGGTCTATGGCTACACCTTC	CASSLRVYGYTF
.	TRBJ1-4	TRBD1	TRBV4-2	TGTGCCAGCAGCCAGGGACAGGGGGCGTCTGGTGAAAAACTGTTTTTT	CASSQGQGASGEKLFF
few	TRBJ2-1	.	TRBV29-1	TGCAGCGTTAATTCAGGGGATGAGCAGTTCTTC	CSVNSGDEQFF
.	TRBJ2-5	.	TRBV25-1	TGTGCCAGCAGCGACAGGCAAGAGACCCAGTACTTC	CASSDRQETQYF
.	TRBJ2-2	.	TRBV30	TGTGCCTGGAAAGGGACTCCCTCCGACACCGGGGAGCTGTTTTTT	CAWKGTPSDTGELFF
few	TRBJ2-5	TRBD1	TRBV5-6	TGTGCCAGCAGCTACAGGGGTTCGGAGACCCAGTACTTC	CASSYRGSETQYF
few	TRBJ2-7	.	TRBV6-5	TGTGCCAGCAGTTACAGAACAGGCTACGAGCAGTACTTC	CASSYRTGYEQYF
few	TRBJ1-6	TRBD1	TRBV23-1	TGCGCCAGCAGTCCCCCCCGAACAGGGGCCAATTCACCCCTCCACTTT	CASSPPRTGANSPLHF
.	TRBJ2-1	.	TRBV6-5	TGTGCCAGCAGTTACTTGGGGGAGCGTGACAATGAGCAGTTCTTC	CASSYLGERDNEQFF
.	TRBJ1-1	.	TRBV5-1	TGCGCCAGCAGCTTGGAGGGTGAGGGTGAAGCTTTCTTT	CASSLEGEGEAFF
.	TRBJ2-5	.	TRBV4-2	TGTGCCAGCAGCCCCAGTGGTGGTACTTCGTACCAAGAGACCCAGTACTTC	CASSPSGGTSYQETQYF
few	TRBJ1-4	.	TRBV5-1	TGCGCCAGCAGCTCAATGACAGGAACTAATGAAAAACTGTTTTTT	CASSSMTGTNEKLFF
few	TRBJ2-5	TRBD1	TRBV4-1	TGCGCCAGCAGCCTCAGTGGGCCAGGACAGGGGACGCGGAAAGGACAAGAGACCCAGTACTTC	CASSLSGPGQGTRKGQETQYF
.	TRBJ1-1	.	TRBV29-1	TGCAGCGTTGAAAGGTGGTCGGTTGAAGCTTTCTTT	CSVERWSVEAFF
.	TRBJ1-1	.	TRBV15	TGTGCCACCAGCAGACAGGGTACCACTGAAGCTTTCTTT	CATSRQGTTEAFF
.	TRBJ2-7	TRBD2	TRBV30	TGTGCCTGGAGTCGGGGGGGGACTAGCGGGATCCACGAGCAGTACTTC	CAWSRGGTSGIHEQYF
.	TRBJ1-3	.	TRBV18	TGTGCCAGCTCACCCCGGGACACAGAGCTCTCTGGAAACACCATATATTTT	CASSPRDTELSGNTIYF
.	TRBJ1-2	TRBD1	TRBV28	TGTGCCAGCAGACCGCCGGGGACAGTCGCCTGGGGCTACACCTTC	CASRPPGTVAWGYTF
.	TRBJ2-1	.	TRBV19	TGTGCCAGTACTACAGGAAGAAGCTCCTACAATGAGCAGTTCTTC	CASTTGRSSYNEQFF
once	TRBJ2-1	.	TRBV4-3	TGCGCCAGCAGCCCCCTACTCCGGGACCCTGAGCAGTTCTTC	CASSPLLRDPEQFF
.	TRBJ2-7	.	TRBV29-1	TGCAGCTCCAAGGGTGAGGGAGACGACGAGCAGTACTTC	CSSKGEGDDEQYF
.	TRBJ1-3	.	TRBV29-1	TGCAGCGCCAATGGAGGTCCAGGGGACCTCTCTGGAAACACCATATATTTT	CSANGGPGDLSGNTIYF
.	TRBJ2-5	.	TRBV5-1	TGCGCCAGCAACAGAATCGGGCTAGAAGAGACCCAGTACTTC	CASNRIGLEETQYF
.	TRBJ2-1	.	TRBV5-1	TGCGCCAGCTCGGGCAGGGAAGGAACCTACAATGAGCAGTTCTTC	CASSGREGTYNEQFF
.	TRBJ1-1	TRBD1	TRBV28	TGTGCCAGCAGTTTAGCGGACAGGGGTCCAGGGAACACTGAAGCTTTCTTT	CASSLADRGPGNTEAFF
.	TRBJ2-1	.	TRBV6-1	TGTGCCAGCAGTGAACAGGGGGGGCTAGACTACAATGAGCAGTTCTTC	CASSEQGGLDYNEQFF
.	TRBJ2-2	.	TRBV27	TGTGCCAGCAGTTTAGTTCTCGGCACCGGGGAGCTGTTTTTT	CASSLVLGTGELFF
.	TRBJ2-5	.	TRBV25-1	TGTGCCAGCAGTGAGGGACGGACCCAAGAGACCCAGTACTTC	CASSEGRTQETQYF
.	TRBJ1-2	.	TRBV29-1	TGCAGCGTCCATAACTATGGCTACACCTTC	CSVHNYGYTF
few	TRBJ2-1	.	TRBV29-1	TGCAGCGTTGATCTTCACAGAACAAACAATGAGCAGTTCTTC	CSVDLHRTNNEQFF
.	TRBJ1-1	.	TRBV30	TGTGCCTGGAGTCCTAACAGGGCCGAAGGGGGAGCTTTCTTT	CAWSPNRAEGGAFF
.	TRBJ1-4	.	TRBV25-1	TGTGCCAGCAGTGAAGGTGGATCAAATGAAAAACTGTTTTTT	CASSEGGSNEKLFF
once	TRBJ1-2	TRBD1	TRBV9	TGTGCCAGCAGTGAAAGGACAGGGAACTATGGCTACACCTTC	CASSERTGNYGYTF
.	TRBJ2-1	TRBD1	TRBV6-8	TGTGCCAGCAGTTACTCCGGGACAGGGCCCTACAATGAGCAGTTCTTC	CASSYSGTGPYNEQFF
.	TRBJ1-1	.	TRBV9	TGTGCCAGCAGCGTAGTTTTTGGATCGGACACTGAAGCTTTCTTT	CASSVVFGSDTEAFF
.	TRBJ2-7	.	TRBV4-1	TGCGCCAGCAGCCAAGCCGCGGGCTCGCAGAGCTCCTACGAGCAGTACTTC	CASSQAAGSQSSYEQYF
.	TRBJ1-4	.	TRBV29-1	TGCAGCGTTGAGGACGGCTCTAATGAAAAACTGTTTTTT	CSVEDGSNEKLFF
.	TRBJ1-1	.	TRBV4-1	TGCGCCAGCAGCCAAGGGGGAAGGGCGGCTTTCTTT	CASSQGGRAAFF
.	TRBJ2-2	.	TRBV5-4	TGTGCCAGCAGCCGCGCATACCACGGGGAAGGGGCCGGGGAGCTGTTTTTT	CASSRAYHGEGAGELFF
.	TRBJ2-7	.	TRBV29-1	TGCAGCGTTGAAGCGAGGGTAGGGCGGGAGCAGTACTTC	CSVEARVGREQYF
.	TRBJ2-7	TRBD2	TRBV7-2	TGTGCCAGCAGCTTAGCCCGTTGGGGCGGGGGTACCTACGAGCAGTACTTC	CASSLARWGGGTYEQYF
.	TRBJ2-3	TRBD2	TRBV5-8	TGTGCCAGCAGCCGGACTAGCGGGAGCACAGATACGCAGTATTTT	CASSRTSGSTDTQYF
.	TRBJ2-1	.	TRBV7-2	TGTGCCAGCAGCTACGACAGCAATGAGCAGTTCTTC	CASSYDSNEQFF
few	TRBJ2-7	.	TRBV7-9	TGTGCCAGCAGCCCAGGAGTGGCGGGTCCCTACGAGCAGTACTTC	CASSPGVAGPYEQYF
.	TRBJ1-2	.	TRBV2	TGTGCCAGCAGTGAAGCATCTCGTAACTATGGCTACACCTTC	CASSEASRNYGYTF
.	TRBJ1-2	.	TRBV6-6	TGTGCCAGCAGACCCCCCGAAGTTAACTATGGCTACACCTTC	CASRPPEVNYGYTF
.	TRBJ1-4	TRBD1	TRBV5-1	TGCGCCAGCAGCCCCACAGGGGTTCTTAATGAAAAACTGTTTTTT	CASSPTGVLNEKLFF
.	TRBJ1-4	.	TRBV30	TGTGCCTGGGGGAGGCCCCTAAATGAAAAACTGTTTTTT	CAWGRPLNEKLFF
.	TRBJ2-5	.	TRBV29-1	TGCAGCGTTGGGAGGGGAACAGGAGAGACCCAGTACTTC	CSVGRGTGETQYF
few	TRBJ2-5	.	TRBV21-1	TGTGCCAGCAGCAAAGAATCGCGGGGGGCGGGAGAGACCCAGTACTTC	CASSKESRGAGETQYF
.	TRBJ2-2	TRBD1	TRBV19	TGTGCCAGTAGCCTTACAGGGGCGAACACCGGGGAGCTGTTTTTT	CASSLTGANTGELFF
.	TRBJ2-2	.	TRBV2	TGTGCCAGCAGTGAGCAGGGGACCGGGGAGCTGTTTTTT	CASSEQGTGELFF
few	TRBJ1-1	.	TRBV2	TGTGCCAGCAGTGTGAACTTCGGAGGGAACACTGAAGCTTTCTTT	CASSVNFGGNTEAFF
few	TRBJ2-1	.	TRBV5-4	TGTGCCAGCAGCTCCGACAGAGTCTACAATGAGCAGTTCTTC	CASSSDRVYNEQFF